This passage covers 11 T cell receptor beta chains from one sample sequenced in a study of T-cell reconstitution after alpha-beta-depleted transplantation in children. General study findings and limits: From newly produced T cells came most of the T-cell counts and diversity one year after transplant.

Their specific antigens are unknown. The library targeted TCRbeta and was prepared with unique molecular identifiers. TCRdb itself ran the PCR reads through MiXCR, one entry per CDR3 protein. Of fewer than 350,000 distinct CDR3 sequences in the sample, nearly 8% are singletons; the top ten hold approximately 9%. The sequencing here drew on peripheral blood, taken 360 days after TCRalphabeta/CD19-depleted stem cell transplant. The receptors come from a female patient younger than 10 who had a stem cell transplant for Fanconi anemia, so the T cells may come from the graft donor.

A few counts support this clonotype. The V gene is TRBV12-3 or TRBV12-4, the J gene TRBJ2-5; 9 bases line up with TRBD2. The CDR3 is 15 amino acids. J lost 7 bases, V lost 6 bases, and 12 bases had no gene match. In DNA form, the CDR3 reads TGTGCCAGCAGGCGTAGCGGGGGCCCTCGTCCGACCCAGTACTTC. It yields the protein CASRRSGGPRPTQYF.

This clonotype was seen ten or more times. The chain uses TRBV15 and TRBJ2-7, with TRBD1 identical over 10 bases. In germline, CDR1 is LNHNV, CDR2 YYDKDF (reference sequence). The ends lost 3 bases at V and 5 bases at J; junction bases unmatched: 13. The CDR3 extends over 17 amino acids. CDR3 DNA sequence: TGTGCCACCAGCAGGGAAAGCTGGGACAGGGGCAGCGACGAGCAGTACTTC. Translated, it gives CATSRESWDRGSDEQYF.

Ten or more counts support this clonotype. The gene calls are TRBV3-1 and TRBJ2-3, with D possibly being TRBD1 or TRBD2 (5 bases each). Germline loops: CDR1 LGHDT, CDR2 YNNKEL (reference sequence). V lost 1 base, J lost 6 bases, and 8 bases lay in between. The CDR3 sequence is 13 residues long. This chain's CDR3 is CASSQGWGDTQYF. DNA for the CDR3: TGTGCCAGCAGCCAAGGCTGGGGGGATACGCAGTATTTT.

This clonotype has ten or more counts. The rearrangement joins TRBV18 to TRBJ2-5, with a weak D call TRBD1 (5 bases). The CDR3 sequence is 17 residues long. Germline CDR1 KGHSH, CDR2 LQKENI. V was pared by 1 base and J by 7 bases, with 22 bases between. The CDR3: CASSPLPGLTLGATQYF. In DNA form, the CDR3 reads TGTGCCAGCTCACCACTTCCAGGGCTTACCCTAGGGGCGACCCAGTACTTC.

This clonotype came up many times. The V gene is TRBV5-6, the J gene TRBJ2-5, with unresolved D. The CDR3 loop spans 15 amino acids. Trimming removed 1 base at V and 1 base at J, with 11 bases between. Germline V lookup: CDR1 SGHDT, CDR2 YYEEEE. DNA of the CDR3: TGTGCCAGCAGCTTGTATTCTAACGCCCAAGAGACCCAGTACTTC. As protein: CASSLYSNAQETQYF.

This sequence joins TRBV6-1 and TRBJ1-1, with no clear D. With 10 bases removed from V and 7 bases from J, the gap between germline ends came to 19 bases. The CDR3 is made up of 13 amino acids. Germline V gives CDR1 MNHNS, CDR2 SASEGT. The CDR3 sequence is CATQVSWDYEAFF. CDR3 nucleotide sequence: TGTGCCACCCAGGTATCGTGGGATTATGAAGCTTTCTTT.

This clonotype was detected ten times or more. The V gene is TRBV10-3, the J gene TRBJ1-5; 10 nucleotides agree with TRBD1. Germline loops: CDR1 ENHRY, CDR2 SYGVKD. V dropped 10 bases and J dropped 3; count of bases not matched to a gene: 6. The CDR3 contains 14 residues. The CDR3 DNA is TGTGCCACCTGGACAGGGGGACCCAATCAGCCCCAGCATTTT. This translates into CATWTGGPNQPQHF.

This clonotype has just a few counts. The CDR3 DNA reads as TGCGCCAGCAGCACAGGGGGTAATGAAAAACTGTTTTTT. Translating gives CASSTGGNEKLFF. The chain uses TRBV5-1 and TRBJ1-4; 8 bases line up with TRBD1. The CDR3 runs 13 residues. V shed 4 bases, J shed 4 bases, and the junction held 0 bases outside the gene matches. Germline lookup yields CDR1 SGHRS and CDR2 YFSETQ.

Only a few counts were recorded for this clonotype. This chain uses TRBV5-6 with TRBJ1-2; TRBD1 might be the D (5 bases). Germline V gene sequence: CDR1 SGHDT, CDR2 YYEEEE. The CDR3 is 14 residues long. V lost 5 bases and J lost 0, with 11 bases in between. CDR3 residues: CASRPGPSNYGYTF. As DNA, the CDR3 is TGTGCCAGCAGACCGGGACCTTCTAACTATGGCTACACCTTC.

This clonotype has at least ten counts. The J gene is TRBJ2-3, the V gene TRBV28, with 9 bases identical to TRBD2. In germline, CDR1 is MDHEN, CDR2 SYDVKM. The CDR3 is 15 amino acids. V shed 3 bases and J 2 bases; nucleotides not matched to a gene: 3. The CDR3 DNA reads TGTGCCAGCAGTTTCTCTAGCGGGATCACAGATACGCAGTATTTT. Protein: CASSFSSGITDTQYF. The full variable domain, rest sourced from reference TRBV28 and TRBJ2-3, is DVKVTQSSRYLVKRTGEKVFLECVQDMDHENMFWYRQDPGLGLRLIYFSYDVKMKEKGDIPEGYSVSREKKERFSLILESASTNQTSMYLCASSFSSGITDTQYFGPGTRLTVL.

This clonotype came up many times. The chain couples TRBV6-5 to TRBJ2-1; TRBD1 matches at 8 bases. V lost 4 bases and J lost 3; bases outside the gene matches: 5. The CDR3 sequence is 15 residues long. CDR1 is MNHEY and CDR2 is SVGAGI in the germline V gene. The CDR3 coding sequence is TGTGCCAGCAGTTCGTCAGGGGGCCTCTACAATGAGCAGTTCTTC. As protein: CASSSSGGLYNEQFF.